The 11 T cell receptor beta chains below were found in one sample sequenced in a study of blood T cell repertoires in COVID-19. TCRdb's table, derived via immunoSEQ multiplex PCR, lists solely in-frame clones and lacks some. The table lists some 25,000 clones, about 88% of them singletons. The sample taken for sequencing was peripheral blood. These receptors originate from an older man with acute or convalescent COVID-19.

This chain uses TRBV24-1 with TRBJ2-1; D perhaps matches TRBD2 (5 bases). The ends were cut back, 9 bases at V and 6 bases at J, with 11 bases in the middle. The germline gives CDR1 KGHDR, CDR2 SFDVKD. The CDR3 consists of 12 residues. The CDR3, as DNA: TGTGCCACCGGACTCTCCGGCAATGAGCAGTTCTTC. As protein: CATGLSGNEQFF.

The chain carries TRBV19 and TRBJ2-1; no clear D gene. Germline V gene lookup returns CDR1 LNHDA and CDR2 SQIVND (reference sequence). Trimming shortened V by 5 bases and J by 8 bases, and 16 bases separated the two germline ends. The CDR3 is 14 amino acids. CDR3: CASSANYKSDEQFF. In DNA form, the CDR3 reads TGTGCCAGTAGTGCAAACTACAAATCCGATGAGCAGTTCTTC.

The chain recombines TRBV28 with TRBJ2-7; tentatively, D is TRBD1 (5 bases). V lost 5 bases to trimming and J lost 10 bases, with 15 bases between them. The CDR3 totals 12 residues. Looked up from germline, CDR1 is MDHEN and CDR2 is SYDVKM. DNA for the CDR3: TGTGCCAGCAGTCAACCATCACAGGTCCAGTACTTC. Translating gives CASSQPSQVQYF.

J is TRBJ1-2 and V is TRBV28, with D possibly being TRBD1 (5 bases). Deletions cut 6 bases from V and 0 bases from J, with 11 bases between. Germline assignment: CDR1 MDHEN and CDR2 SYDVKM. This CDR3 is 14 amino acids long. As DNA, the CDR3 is TGTGCCAGCAGCCCCGACAGAGCTAACTATGGCTACACCTTC. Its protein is CASSPDRANYGYTF.

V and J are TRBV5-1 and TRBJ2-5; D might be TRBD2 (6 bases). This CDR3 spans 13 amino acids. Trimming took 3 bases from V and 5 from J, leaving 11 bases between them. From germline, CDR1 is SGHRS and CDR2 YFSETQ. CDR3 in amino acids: CASSSGGLETQYF. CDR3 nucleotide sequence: TGCGCCAGCAGCTCCGGGGGTTTGGAGACCCAGTACTTC.

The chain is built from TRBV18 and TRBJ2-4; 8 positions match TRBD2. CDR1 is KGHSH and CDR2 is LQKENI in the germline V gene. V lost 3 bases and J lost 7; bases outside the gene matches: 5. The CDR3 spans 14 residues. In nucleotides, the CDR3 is TGTGCCAGCTCACCCAAAGCGGGGGTGAACATTCAGTACTTC. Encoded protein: CASSPKAGVNIQYF.

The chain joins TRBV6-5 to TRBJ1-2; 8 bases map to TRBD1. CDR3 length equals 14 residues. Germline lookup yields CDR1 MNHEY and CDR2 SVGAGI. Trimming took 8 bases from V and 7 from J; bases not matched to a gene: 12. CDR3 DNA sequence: TGTGCCAGCGCGCTCGACAGGGGCGCGTCTGGCTACACCTTC. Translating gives CASALDRGASGYTF.

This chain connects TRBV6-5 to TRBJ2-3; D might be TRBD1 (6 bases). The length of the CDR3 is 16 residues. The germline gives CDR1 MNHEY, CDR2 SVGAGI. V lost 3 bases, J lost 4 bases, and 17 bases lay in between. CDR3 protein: CASSYQQGNGADTQYF. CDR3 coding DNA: TGTGCCAGCAGTTATCAACAGGGAAATGGCGCAGATACGCAGTATTTT.

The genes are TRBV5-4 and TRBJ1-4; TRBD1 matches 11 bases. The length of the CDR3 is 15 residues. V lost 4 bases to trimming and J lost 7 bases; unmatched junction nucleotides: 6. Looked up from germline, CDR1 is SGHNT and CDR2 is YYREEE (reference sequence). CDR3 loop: CASSIRDRGGEKLFF. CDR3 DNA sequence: TGTGCCAGCAGCATCCGGGACAGGGGGGGTGAAAAACTGTTTTTT.

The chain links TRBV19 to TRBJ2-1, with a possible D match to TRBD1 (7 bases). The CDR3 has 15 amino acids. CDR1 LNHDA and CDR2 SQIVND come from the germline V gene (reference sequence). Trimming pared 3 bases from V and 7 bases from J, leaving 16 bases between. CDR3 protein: CASSIRQGLSNEQFF. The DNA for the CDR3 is TGTGCCAGTAGTATCAGACAGGGACTCTCGAATGAGCAGTTCTTC.

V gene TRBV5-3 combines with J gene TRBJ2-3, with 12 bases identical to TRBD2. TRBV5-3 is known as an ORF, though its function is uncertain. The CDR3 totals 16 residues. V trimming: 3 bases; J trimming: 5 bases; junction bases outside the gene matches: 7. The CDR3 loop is CARSWTSGVLRDTQYF. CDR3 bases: TGTGCCAGAAGCTGGACTAGCGGGGTACTTAGAGATACGCAGTATTTT.